This T cell receptor beta chain emerged from a study of blood T cell repertoires in COVID-19 (dated by TCRdb to the early 2020s). Regarding the research as a whole: Collaborator samples came from the United States, Italy and Spain and covered acute and convalescent phases of COVID-19. The material from the prospective study consisted of cDNA or gDNA derived from T cells, B-cell-depleted T cells, or PBMCs. Subjects who had been exposed to COVID-19, were actively infected with it, or had recovered from it provided the deeply sampled blood TCRbeta repertoires that made up the dataset. The repertoires were released in a freely available public database meant as a resource for research on the immune response to SARS-CoV-2. The samples were drawn from two sources: the first 160 participants of the ongoing ImmuneRACE study, and some 1,300 subjects contributed by 6 global collaborators. Sample metadata almost always included a de-identified subject ID, COVID-19 status, age in years and sex. Where available, HLA class I and class II types were obtained from metadata supplied by the sample provider rather than from assay-based typing.

General study outcomes and caveats: How much clinical and demographic metadata was included differed by source and by participant, and the metadata was provided uncurated.

Measured from the cysteine to the phenylalanine, the CDR3 is 15 residues long. Left in the record is the CDR3 DNA by itself, 45 bases read in frame from the first base. CDR1 SGDLS and CDR2 YYNGEE were looked up in the germline V gene. V and J are trimmed by 3 bases and 5 bases, and the gene matches miss 7 bases of the junction. As for this clone: Its antigen has not been determined. One base away there is no much larger clone; base qualities are not given.

Whole blood was collected in K2EDTA tubes by collaborating institutions according to the institutions' own protocols. For TCRbeta analysis, collaborators shipped samples in one of three forms: frozen whole blood, isolated PBMCs, or DNA extracted from either of those sample types. The immunoSEQ Assay, a bias-controlled multiplex PCR, was used to amplify TCRbeta CDR3 regions from genomic DNA. Turning to the authors' computational methods: The number of nucleated cells in each sample was estimated by amplification of reference gene primers within the assay. To quantify the absolute abundance of each unique TCRbeta CDR3 rearrangement, sequence reads were collapsed and filtered. For each sample, productive Simpson clonality was calculated by taking the square root of Simpson's diversity index across productive rearrangements. This immuneACCESS table, as held by TCRdb, lists in-frame sequences with V and J called but not all clones. Of the missing ones, under half trace to an unresolved V gene in checked studies; the others have no known cause. V and J calls and clone size come straight from that table; D and trimming were deduced from the DNA. A total of around 170,000 clones appear in this sample, approximately 90% of them only once. Around 0.53% of the sample belongs to the ten largest clones.

The chain is assembled from TRBV9 and TRBJ2-2; TRBD1 matches 7 bases in the middle. The sequence was obtained from a man aged 45 to 65 with acute or convalescent COVID-19. The sequencing input was peripheral blood. The DNA is TGTGCCAGCAGCGCTCCTCCGGGACAGACCGGGGAGCTGTTTTTT. Translated, this is CASSAPPGQTGELFF.